The clone carrying this TCR beta chain was counted once. V was cut by 1 base and J by 8 bases, with 11 bases left in between. This CDR3 has 14 amino acids. Germline CDR1 LGHNA, CDR2 YNFKEQ. This specimen comes from a study of lymphopenia after photon versus proton radiotherapy. The data were produced by immunoSEQ multiplex PCR, yet TCRdb's version contains in-frame clones alone and is incomplete. Of 150,000 to 200,000 clones listed, more than 85% are singletons. The input for sequencing was peripheral blood, taken from a patient treated with photon-based radiotherapy. This clonotype originated in a man aged 45-60 years with gastric cancer. V usage is TRBV4-2 and J usage is TRBJ1-4; D possibly corresponds to TRBD1 (5 bases). In nucleotides, the CDR3 is TGTGCCAGCAGCCAAGGATCCGGGACCGAAAAACTGTTTTTT. It encodes CASSQGSGTEKLFF.